The next 20 T cell receptor beta chains were all read from a single sample in a study of CD8 T cells in Susac syndrome. The RNA, roughly 0.5 to 1 ug, was put through reverse transcription using random hexamers. In TCRdb, the immunoSEQ multiplex PCR reads were re-called with MiXCR into one record per CDR3 protein. Of tens of thousands of distinct CDR3 sequences listed, 95% are singletons. Sequenced: CD8+ T cells from PBMCs. The receptors shown here come from a human donor with Susac syndrome.

The chain recombines TRBV29-1 with TRBJ2-2; D not certain. This CDR3 comprises 18 residues. CDR1 and CDR2 from the germline V gene are SQVTM and ANQGSEA. The V and J ends lost 4 bases and 0 bases respectively, with 21 bases between them. The CDR3 DNA reads TGCAGCGTTGCTGCCCCGTTCTCAACCGATACGAACACCGGGGAGCTGTTTTTT. Amino acid sequence: CSVAAPFSTDTNTGELFF.

The rearrangement joins TRBV20-1 to TRBJ2-2; 8 nucleotides line up with TRBD2. The CDR3 is 14 residues long. Germline lookup yields CDR1 DFQATT and CDR2 SNEGSKA (reference sequence). The V gene end was trimmed by 8 bases and the J gene end by 5 bases; junction bases not matched to a gene: 10. The CDR3, as DNA: TGCAGTTTTGCGGGGGGAGGACAAACCGGGGAGCTGTTTTTT. Amino acids: CSFAGGGQTGELFF.

The DNA for the CDR3 is TGTGCCAGCAGCTTAGAGGGGATTGCGGGACGGCCGGCAGATACGCAGTATTTT. Protein sequence: CASSLEGIAGRPADTQYF. The V and J genes are TRBV11-2 and TRBJ2-3; a weak D match, TRBD2 (6 bases). The length of the CDR3 is 18 residues. Germline lookup yields CDR1 SGHAT and CDR2 FQNNGV. V shed 0 bases and J shed 4 bases, with 20 bases lying between them. The full variable domain, in which reference TRBV11-2 and TRBJ2-3 provide the parts outside the CDR3, is EAGVAQSPRYKIIEKRQSVAFWCNPISGHATLYWYQQILGQGPKLLIQFQNNGVVDDSQLPKDRFSAERLKGVDSTLKIQPAKLEDSAVYLCASSLEGIAGRPADTQYFGPGTRLTVL.

The rearrangement joins TRBV30 to TRBJ1-5, with D unresolved. The CDR3 has 14 residues. V was shortened by 1 base and J by 0 bases, with 7 bases between the two germline ends. Looked up from germline, CDR1 is GTSNPN and CDR2 is SVGIG (reference sequence). CDR3 coding DNA: TGTGCCTGGAGTGCCGGACCTAGCAATCAGCCCCAGCATTTT. Protein product: CAWSAGPSNQPQHF.

The gene calls are TRBV13 and TRBJ1-1; D perhaps matches TRBD1 (6 bases). The CDR3 is 14 amino acids. Trimming took off 2 bases at V and 0 bases at J, with 7 bases between the two ends. Germline-derived CDR1 and CDR2 are PRHDT and FYEKMQ (reference sequence). CDR3 sequence (DNA): TGTGCCAGCAGCTTACGACAGGTGAACACTGAAGCTTTCTTT. Amino acid sequence: CASSLRQVNTEAFF.

This clonotype was observed once. The J gene is TRBJ2-1, the V gene TRBV27; D unclear. V lost 6 bases to trimming and J lost 9 bases, with 12 bases between them. CDR1 MNHEY and CDR2 SMNVEV come from the germline V gene (reference sequence). The CDR3 length is 12 residues. Here the CDR3 DNA reads TGTGCCAGCAGACTTGGTAGCTTTGAGCAGTTCTTC. Protein sequence: CASRLGSFEQFF.

In its sample, this clonotype was seen once. The chain is built from TRBV9 and TRBJ2-3, with 10 bases lining up with TRBD2. J was trimmed by 1 base and V by 3 bases; bases with no gene match: 5. The germline gives CDR1 SGDLS, CDR2 YYNGEE. CDR3 length equals 16 residues. The CDR3 region is CASSAGTSDGTDTQYF. In DNA, the CDR3 is TGTGCCAGCAGCGCAGGGACTAGCGACGGCACAGATACGCAGTATTTT.

The chain carries TRBV6-5 and TRBJ2-7; 9 positions match TRBD2. Trimming took 4 bases from V and 3 from J; bases not matched to a gene: 7. This CDR3 is built from 15 residues. Germline loops: CDR1 MNHEY, CDR2 SVGAGI. CDR3 loop: CASSWAGGGFYEQYF. CDR3 DNA: TGTGCCAGCAGTTGGGCGGGAGGGGGATTCTACGAGCAGTACTTC.

The rearrangement joins TRBV13 to TRBJ1-5; weak D call: TRBD1 (5 bases). The CDR3 has 15 residues. Trimming shortened V by 0 bases and J by 5 bases, and 11 bases separated the two germline ends. The V gene's germline CDR1 is PRHDT and CDR2 FYEKMQ (reference sequence). The CDR3 DNA reads as TGTGCCAGCAGCTTAGGCCAGGGCATGGATCAGCCCCAGCATTTT. Translation: CASSLGQGMDQPQHF. The whole variable domain, filled in from reference TRBV13 and TRBJ1-5, reads AAGVIQSPRHLIKEKRETATLKCYPIPRHDTVYWYQQGPGQDPQFLISFYEKMQSDKGSIPDRFSAQQFSDYHSELNMSSLELGDSALYFCASSLGQGMDQPQHFGDGTRLSIL.

This sequence joins TRBV29-1 and TRBJ1-2; 11 nucleotides line up with TRBD1. Germline CDR1 is SQVTM and CDR2 is ANQGSEA. Trimming removed 6 bases from V and 3 bases from J; junction bases left unmatched: 0. CDR3 length equals 12 residues. The CDR3 DNA is TGCAGCGTGGGACAGGGGGACTATGGCTACACCTTC. The encoded protein is CSVGQGDYGYTF.

The rearrangement uses TRBV9 and TRBJ1-1, with 7 bases lining up with TRBD1. The junction had 11 bases not matched to a gene; V was cut back by 2 bases and J by 4 bases. The CDR3 contains 16 residues. Germline-derived CDR1 and CDR2 are SGDLS and YYNGEE. DNA of the CDR3: TGTGCCAGCAGCGTCCTTGGGGGGCCAGGGGGCACTGAAGCTTTCTTT. Translated: CASSVLGGPGGTEAFF.

The V gene is TRBV15, the J gene TRBJ2-1, with D uncertain. This CDR3 region has 12 residues. Trimming removed 0 bases from V and 4 bases from J, with 1 base in between. Per germline, CDR1 LNHNV and CDR2 YYDKDF (reference sequence). The CDR3 region has the DNA TGTGCCACCAGCAGAGATTACAATGAGCAGTTCTTC. Protein product: CATSRDYNEQFF.

The chain uses TRBV29-1 and TRBJ2-7; 7 bases are a match to TRBD1. Germline loops: CDR1 SQVTM, CDR2 ANQGSEA. Losses at the gene ends were 6 bases for V and 5 bases for J; bases not matched to a gene: 10. The CDR3 sequence is 13 residues long. The DNA of the CDR3 is TGCAGCGTGGCACTTGTAGGGGGCAACGAGCAGTACTTC. It encodes CSVALVGGNEQYF.

This chain joins TRBV18 and TRBJ2-7, with 8 bases identical to TRBD2. CDR3 size: 15 residues. Germline V lookup: CDR1 KGHSH, CDR2 LQKENI. V was pared by 3 bases and J by 7 bases, with 11 bases of the junction left unmatched. In nucleotides, the CDR3 is TGTGCCAGCTCACCGGCGGGAGGACCCCCTGGGGAGCAGTACTTC. Its protein product is CASSPAGGPPGEQYF.

V gene TRBV12-5 combines with J gene TRBJ2-7; 10 nucleotides align to TRBD2. Germline V gene lookup returns CDR1 LGHNT and CDR2 FRNRAP. V gave up 6 bases and J gave up 1 base; unmatched junction bases: 3. This CDR3 has 14 residues. The CDR3 sequence: CASGEAGGSYEQYF. CDR3 in DNA: TGTGCTAGTGGGGAAGCGGGAGGGTCCTACGAGCAGTACTTC.

In its sample, this clonotype was seen once. This chain connects TRBV13 to TRBJ2-3, with D perhaps matching TRBD1 or TRBD2 (9 bases each). Germline CDR1 reads PRHDT; CDR2 reads FYEKMQ (reference sequence). Trimming shortened V by 4 bases and J by 4 bases, and 33 bases separated the two germline ends. CDR3 length equals 21 residues. CDR3 sequence reads: CASSSGTTGGTAGGPADTQYF. In DNA, the CDR3 is TGTGCCAGCAGCTCAGGAACTACAGGGGGCACGGCGGGAGGGCCGGCAGATACGCAGTATTTT.

The genes are TRBV15 and TRBJ1-5; D is ambiguous. Trimming removed 5 bases at V and 5 bases at J, with 10 bases between. There are 13 residues in the CDR3. CDR1 is LNHNV, CDR2 YYDKDF, per germline (reference sequence). DNA for the CDR3: TGTGCCACCAGCGCGGGCGGGGATCAGCCCCAGCATTTT. Its translation is CATSAGGDQPQHF.

The rearrangement uses TRBV9 and TRBJ1-2, with 7 bases matching TRBD1. J was trimmed by 2 bases and V by 3 bases; bases with no gene match: 4. The CDR3 covers 14 residues. The germline gives CDR1 SGDLS, CDR2 YYNGEE. The CDR3 reads CASSGSQGNYGYTF. The CDR3 DNA follows: TGTGCCAGCAGCGGATCACAGGGGAACTATGGCTACACCTTC.

The count of this clonotype is one. V usage is TRBV30 and J usage is TRBJ2-1; TRBD2 agrees at 7 bases. The CDR3 loop spans 12 amino acids. V lost 6 bases to trimming and J lost 5 bases; unmatched junction nucleotides: 4. Per germline, CDR1 GTSNPN and CDR2 SVGIG (reference sequence). This CDR3 reads CACSGPHNEQFF. The CDR3 DNA is TGTGCCTGTAGCGGGCCTCACAATGAGCAGTTCTTC.

The chain joins TRBV29-1 to TRBJ1-1; maybe TRBD1 (5 bases). The CDR3 is made up of 13 amino acids. Trimming removed 2 bases at V and 6 bases at J, with 13 bases between. Germline V gene sequence: CDR1 SQVTM, CDR2 ANQGSEA. The CDR3 is CSVEQGGSAEAFF. CDR3 DNA sequence: TGCAGCGTTGAACAGGGTGGGAGCGCTGAAGCTTTCTTT.